A selection of T cell receptor beta chains follows, all from one sample in a study of blood T cell repertoires in COVID-19. Sequencing used immunoSEQ multiplex PCR; TCRdb keeps in-frame clones, though not all of them. The sample shows roughly 260,000 clones, about 88% of them seen only once. The sequenced sample was peripheral blood. The receptors were gathered from a woman aged 40 to 50 who had recovered from COVID-19. Both conserved end residues are part of each CDR3. Each record gives: V gene, J gene, CDR3 protein.

V gene: TRBV19
J gene: TRBJ2-7
CDR3 protein: CASSIGGQGTYEQYF

V gene: TRBV29-1
J gene: TRBJ1-5
CDR3 protein: CSVVGDKGGSQHF

V gene: TRBV30
J gene: TRBJ2-1
CDR3 protein: CAWRRDRQGNEQFF

V gene: TRBV7-3
J gene: TRBJ2-1
CDR3 protein: CASSRTSARTGEQFF

V gene: TRBV7-6
J gene: TRBJ2-7
CDR3 protein: CASSVSGLSYEQYF

V gene: TRBV7-2
J gene: TRBJ1-2
CDR3 protein: CASSFTSGGQGIGYTF

V gene: TRBV19
J gene: TRBJ1-4
CDR3 protein: CASTTGGTWNEKLFF

V gene: TRBV7-9
J gene: TRBJ1-1
CDR3 protein: CASSLTGARGATEAFF

V gene: TRBV28
J gene: TRBJ1-6
CDR3 protein: CASRTSGGGNSPLHF

V gene: TRBV15
J gene: TRBJ2-7
CDR3 protein: CATSRSPYRGASYEQYF

V gene: TRBV7-8
J gene: TRBJ2-1
CDR3 protein: CASSLRPGQGIGYNEQFF

V gene: TRBV5-1
J gene: TRBJ2-1
CDR3 protein: CASSSLQRGLMPDEQFF

V gene: TRBV11-2
J gene: TRBJ1-2
CDR3 protein: CASSGQGPYGYTF

V gene: TRBV6-6
J gene: TRBJ2-1
CDR3 protein: CASRPGQGGNEQFF

V gene: TRBV15
J gene: TRBJ2-7
CDR3 protein: CATSRAQGAREQYF

V gene: TRBV6-5
J gene: TRBJ2-3
CDR3 protein: CASSPGGGKGHTQYF

V gene: TRBV4-1
J gene: TRBJ2-1
CDR3 protein: CASSQEASGVFNEQFF

V gene: TRBV28
J gene: TRBJ1-2
CDR3 protein: CASSLRTIGSYTF

V gene: TRBV7-9
J gene: TRBJ2-1
CDR3 protein: CASSLGGSNEQFF

V gene: TRBV7-9
J gene: TRBJ1-6
CDR3 protein: CASRDWDSKTSPLHF

V gene: TRBV7-2
J gene: TRBJ2-3
CDR3 protein: CASSLGTSRMGDTQYF

V gene: TRBV28
J gene: TRBJ2-1
CDR3 protein: CASSRGASGGQNEQFF

V gene: TRBV7-2
J gene: TRBJ2-1
CDR3 protein: CASSLGVRGHEQFF

V gene: TRBV6-2/TRBV6-3
J gene: TRBJ2-7
CDR3 protein: CASSLFPGLADHYEQYF

V gene: TRBV3-1/TRBV3-2
J gene: TRBJ2-7
CDR3 protein: CASSQGVLAGRYEQYF

V gene: TRBV5-1
J gene: TRBJ2-1
CDR3 protein: CASSLGARERGDEQFF